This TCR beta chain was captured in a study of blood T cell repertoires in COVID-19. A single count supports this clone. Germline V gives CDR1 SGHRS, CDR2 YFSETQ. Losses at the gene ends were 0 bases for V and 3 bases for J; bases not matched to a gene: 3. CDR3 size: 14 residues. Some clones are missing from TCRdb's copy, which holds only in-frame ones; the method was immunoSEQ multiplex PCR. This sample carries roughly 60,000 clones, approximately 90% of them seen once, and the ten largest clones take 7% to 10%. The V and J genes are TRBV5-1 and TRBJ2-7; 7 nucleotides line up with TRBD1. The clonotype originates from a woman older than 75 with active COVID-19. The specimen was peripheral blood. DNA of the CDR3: TGCGCCAGCAGCTTGGAGGGGACAGACTACGAGCAGTACTTC. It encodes CASSLEGTDYEQYF.